The clone carrying this T cell receptor (beta chain) was found a few times. MiXCR, applied by TCRdb to the 5' RACE reads, yields one record per CDR3 protein. The sample yields 110,000 or so distinct CDR3 sequences, 20% to 25% seen once. The CDR3 consists of 14 residues. The junction had 7 bases not matched to a gene; V was cut back by 7 bases and J by 4 bases. The sample originates from a study of T-cell memory formation after mild COVID-19. The chain employs TRBV12-3 or TRBV12-4 and TRBJ2-5, with 9 nucleotides matching TRBD2. The receptor comes from a man aged 18 to 29 who had mild COVID-19 (a few samples of this study predate the infection). Cell type and time point are not known. Sequenced sample: PBMCs or a T cell subset sorted from them (not recorded which). CDR3 coding DNA: TGTGCCAGCACGGCGGGGGGGCTGCGAGAGACCCAGTACTTC. It is translated as CASTAGGLRETQYF.